This T cell receptor beta chain was captured by sequencing in a study of T cell responses to AZD1222 COVID-19 vaccine. A note on this clone: Its antigen remains unknown.

Study-level findings and limits: Repertoires were sampled only after the peak T cell response. Spike-specific TCRs gained breadth and depth after people received two AZD1222 doses.

The repertoire was sequenced with immunoSEQ multiplex PCR; TCRdb's copy has only in-frame clones and lacks some. The data hold 150,000 to 170,000 clones, with roughly nine tenths observed a single time. This sequence originates from an adult in good health. The source material was peripheral blood, sampled on day 0 of MenACWY control vaccination.

The CDR3 coding sequence is TGTGCCAGCAGCGCGGCGGGGCCCGGGGAGCTGTTTTTT. Its protein product is CASSAAGPGELFF. The chain uses TRBV7-9 and TRBJ2-2; a possible D gene is TRBD2 (6 bases). Germline lookup yields CDR1 SEHNR and CDR2 FQNEAQ (reference sequence). This CDR3 has 13 amino acids. The germline V and J ends were trimmed by 5 bases and 6 bases, with 10 bases remaining between them.